This paragraph reports one T cell receptor (beta chain). Its antigen is currently unknown. In germline, CDR1 is SGHRS, CDR2 YFSETQ. The CDR3 is 12 residues long. V was trimmed by 2 bases and J by 11 bases, leaving 12 bases between them. Isolation recovered at least 7 million PBMCs from every sample. A second roughly 7 to 12 cycle PCR used barcoded and J-beta primers. TCRdb re-derived calls from the 5' RACE reads in MiXCR, one entry per CDR3 protein. The sample records over a million distinct CDR3 sequences, 40% to 45% being singletons. The sample comes from a study of blood T cells in healthy people across ages. Findings of the study overall: Naive T cell percentage by flow cytometry tracked strongly with beta diversity.

This receptor was obtained from a young woman in good health. This chain uses TRBV5-1 with TRBJ2-3, with no clear D. Material for sequencing was blood. In DNA form, the CDR3 reads TGCGCCAGCAGCTTTGACCAAGCGCGGCAGTATTTT. It codes for CASSFDQARQYF.